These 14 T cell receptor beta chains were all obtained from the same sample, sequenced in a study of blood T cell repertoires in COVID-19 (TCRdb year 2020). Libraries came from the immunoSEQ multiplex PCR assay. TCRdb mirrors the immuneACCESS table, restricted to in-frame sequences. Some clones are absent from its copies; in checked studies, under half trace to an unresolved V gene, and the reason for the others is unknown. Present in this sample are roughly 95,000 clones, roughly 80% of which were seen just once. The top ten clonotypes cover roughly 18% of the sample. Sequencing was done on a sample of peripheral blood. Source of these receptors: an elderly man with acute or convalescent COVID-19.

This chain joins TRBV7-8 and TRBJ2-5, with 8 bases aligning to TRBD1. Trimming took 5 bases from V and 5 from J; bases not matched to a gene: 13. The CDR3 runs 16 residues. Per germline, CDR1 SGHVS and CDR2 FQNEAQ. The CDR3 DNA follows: TGTGCCAGCAGCAGACACCGACAGGGGAAGGCGGAGACCCAGTACTTC. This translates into CASSRHRQGKAETQYF.

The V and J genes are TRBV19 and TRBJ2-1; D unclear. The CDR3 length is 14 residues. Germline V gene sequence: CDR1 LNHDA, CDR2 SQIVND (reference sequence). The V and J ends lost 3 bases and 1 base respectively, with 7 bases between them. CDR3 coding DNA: TGTGCCAGTAGTATCCCCGGTTCCTACAATGAGCAGTTCTTC. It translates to CASSIPGSYNEQFF.

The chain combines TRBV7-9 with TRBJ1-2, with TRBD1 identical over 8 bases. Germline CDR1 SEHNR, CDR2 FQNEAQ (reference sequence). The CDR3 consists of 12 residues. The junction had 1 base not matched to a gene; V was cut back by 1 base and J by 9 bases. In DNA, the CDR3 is TGTGCCAGCAGCTTAGGGGACAGGAGCTACACCTTC. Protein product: CASSLGDRSYTF.

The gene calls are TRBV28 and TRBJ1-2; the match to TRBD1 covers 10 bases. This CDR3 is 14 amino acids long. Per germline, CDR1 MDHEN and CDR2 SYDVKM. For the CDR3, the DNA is TGTTGCGCGACAGGGGGCGCAGCGCCCTATGGCTACACCTTC. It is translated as CCATGGAAPYGYTF.

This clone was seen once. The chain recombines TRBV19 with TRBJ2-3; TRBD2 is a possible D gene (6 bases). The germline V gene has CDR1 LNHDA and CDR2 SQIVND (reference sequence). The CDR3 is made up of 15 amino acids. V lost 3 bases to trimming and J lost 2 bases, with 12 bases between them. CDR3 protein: CASSIGGTSTDTQYF. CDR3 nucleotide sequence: TGTGCCAGTAGTATCGGGGGAACCTCCACAGATACGCAGTATTTT.

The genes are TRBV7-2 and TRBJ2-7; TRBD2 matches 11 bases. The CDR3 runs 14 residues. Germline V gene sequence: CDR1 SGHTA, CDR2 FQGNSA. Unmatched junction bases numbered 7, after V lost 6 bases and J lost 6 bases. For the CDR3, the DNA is TGTGCCAGCAGGGCTAGCGGGAGGCCCGGCGAGCAGTACTTC. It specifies CASRASGRPGEQYF.

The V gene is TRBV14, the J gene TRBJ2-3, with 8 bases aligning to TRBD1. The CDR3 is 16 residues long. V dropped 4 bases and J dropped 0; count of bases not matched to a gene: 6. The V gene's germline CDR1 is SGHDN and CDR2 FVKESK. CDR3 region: CASSPWTGSSTDTQYF. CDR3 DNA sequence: TGTGCCAGCAGCCCCTGGACAGGGTCAAGCACAGATACGCAGTATTTT.

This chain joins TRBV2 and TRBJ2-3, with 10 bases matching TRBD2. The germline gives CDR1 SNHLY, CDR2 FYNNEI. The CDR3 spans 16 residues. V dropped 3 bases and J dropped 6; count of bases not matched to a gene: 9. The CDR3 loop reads CASSERSGGAGDTQYF. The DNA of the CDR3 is TGTGCCAGCAGTGAGCGGAGCGGGGGGGCGGGCGATACGCAGTATTTT.

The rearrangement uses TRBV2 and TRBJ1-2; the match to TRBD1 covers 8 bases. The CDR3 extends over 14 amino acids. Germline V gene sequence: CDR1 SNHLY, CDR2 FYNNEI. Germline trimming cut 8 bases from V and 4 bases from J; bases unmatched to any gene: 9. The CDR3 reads CASRGSDRGYGYTF. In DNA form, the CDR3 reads TGTGCCAGCCGCGGAAGCGACAGGGGCTATGGCTACACCTTC.

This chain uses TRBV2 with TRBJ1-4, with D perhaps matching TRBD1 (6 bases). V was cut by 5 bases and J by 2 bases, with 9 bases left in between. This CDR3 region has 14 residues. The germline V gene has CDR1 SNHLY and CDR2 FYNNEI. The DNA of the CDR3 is TGTGCCAGCAGTATGGGGGCCACTAATGAAAAACTGTTTTTT. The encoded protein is CASSMGATNEKLFF.

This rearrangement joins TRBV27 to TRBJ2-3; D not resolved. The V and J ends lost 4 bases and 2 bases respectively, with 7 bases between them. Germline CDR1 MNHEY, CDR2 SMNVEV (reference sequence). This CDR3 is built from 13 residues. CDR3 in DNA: TGTGCCAGCAGTTCTAGGTTCACAGATACGCAGTATTTT. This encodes CASSSRFTDTQYF.

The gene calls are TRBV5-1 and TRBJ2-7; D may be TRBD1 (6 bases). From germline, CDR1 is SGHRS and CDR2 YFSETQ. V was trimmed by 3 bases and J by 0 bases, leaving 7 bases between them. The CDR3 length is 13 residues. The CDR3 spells CASSWDNSYEQYF. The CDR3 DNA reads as TGCGCCAGCAGCTGGGACAACTCCTACGAGCAGTACTTC.

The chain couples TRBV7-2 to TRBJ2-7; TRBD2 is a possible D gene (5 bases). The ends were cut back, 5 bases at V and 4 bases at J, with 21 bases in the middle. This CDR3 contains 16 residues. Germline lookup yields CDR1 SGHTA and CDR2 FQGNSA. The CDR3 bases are TGTGCCAGCAGCCCCCGGACTCACTCTACAATTTACGAGCAGTACTTC. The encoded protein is CASSPRTHSTIYEQYF.

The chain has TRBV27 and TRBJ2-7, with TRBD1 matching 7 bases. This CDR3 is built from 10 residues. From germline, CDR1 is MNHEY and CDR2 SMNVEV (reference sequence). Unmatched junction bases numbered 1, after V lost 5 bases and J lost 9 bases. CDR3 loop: CASSHRGQYF. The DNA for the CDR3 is TGTGCCAGCAGTCACAGGGGGCAGTACTTC.